What follows are 25 T cell receptor beta chains derived from one specimen sequenced in a study of T cell repertoires in cytomegalovirus infection. One entry per CDR3 protein results from TCRdb running MiXCR on the reads. The sample has approximately 300,000 distinct CDR3 sequences, approximately 25% seen once. These receptors' antigens are unknown. Sequenced here: cultured PBMCs, sampled from culture after CMV antigen stimulation. These receptors were collected from a human donor in good health (CMV status not recorded). Some clones in this sample may be carry-over from other donors' samples.

This clonotype was picked up many times. This chain uses TRBV6-1 with TRBJ2-4, with 8 bases aligning to TRBD1. J gave up 6 bases and V 6 bases, and 4 bases lay outside the gene matches. The germline gives CDR1 MNHNS, CDR2 SASEGT. CDR3 size: 13 residues. This CDR3 reads CASRDRGGNIQYF. CDR3 DNA sequence: TGTGCCAGCAGAGACAGGGGTGGAAACATTCAGTACTTC.

The genes are TRBV12-3 or TRBV12-4 and TRBJ2-1; 15 bases agree with TRBD2. After removal of 5 bases from V and 4 bases from J, the junction contained 15 bases not matched to a gene. The CDR3 has 20 residues. The CDR3 here is CASSGQRRPGLAGGYNEQFF. The CDR3 DNA sequence: TGTGCCAGCAGTGGACAGAGAAGACCGGGACTAGCGGGGGGTTACAATGAGCAGTTCTTC.

This clonotype appeared a few times. V gene TRBV25-1 combines with J gene TRBJ2-4, with unresolved D. Trimming removed 2 bases at V and 4 bases at J, with 9 bases between. The CDR3 sequence is 14 residues long. CDR1 is MGHDK and CDR2 is SYGVNS in the germline V gene. CDR3 DNA: TGTGCCAGCAGTGAACCAGGACGGAAAAACATTCAGTACTTC. Translation gives CASSEPGRKNIQYF.

V is TRBV20-1 and J is TRBJ2-1, with TRBD2 identical over 8 bases. This CDR3 has 13 amino acids. V lost 7 bases and J lost 2; bases outside the gene matches: 4. The germline CDR1 and CDR2 sequences are DFQATT and SNEGSKA (reference sequence). The CDR3 DNA reads TGCAGTGGTATAGCGGGACCCTACAATGAGCAGTTCTTC. It codes for CSGIAGPYNEQFF.

This clonotype turned up a few times. This chain joins TRBV6-2 or TRBV6-3 and TRBJ1-6; 9 bases fit TRBD1. The germline CDR1 and CDR2 sequences are MNHEY and SVGEGT. This CDR3 has 15 amino acids. The V and J ends lost 5 bases and 10 bases, in that order; junction bases with no gene match: 9. The CDR3, as DNA: TGTGCCAGCAGTGGCCCGGGACAGGGAACCTCACCCCTCCACTTT. Translated: CASSGPGQGTSPLHF.

V gene TRBV20-1 combines with J gene TRBJ2-7; the D gene is possibly TRBD2 (5 bases). CDR3 length equals 13 residues. The V gene lost 1 base and the J gene lost 2 bases, with 9 bases spanning the gap. Per the germline V gene, CDR1 is DFQATT and CDR2 is SNEGSKA (reference sequence). CDR3 DNA sequence: TGCAGTGCTAGAGGCGGGTACACCTACGAGCAGTACTTC. Translating it yields CSARGGYTYEQYF.

V is TRBV28 and J is TRBJ2-7, with 7 bases lining up with TRBD1. This CDR3 is 15 amino acids long. Trimming took 2 bases from V and 4 from J; bases not matched to a gene: 8. CDR1 and CDR2 (germline): MDHEN, SYDVKM. In DNA form, the CDR3 reads TGTGCCAGCAGTTTAATCCGACAGGGTGGATACGAGCAGTACTTC. This gives the protein CASSLIRQGGYEQYF.

At least ten counts were recorded for this clonotype. The chain has TRBV12-3 or TRBV12-4 and TRBJ2-6; D is unclear. Between the trimmed V and J ends, which lost 6 bases and 3 bases, there was a span of 12 bases. CDR3 size: 15 residues. The CDR3 is CASRILGYGANVLTF. CDR3 DNA sequence: TGTGCCAGCAGGATTCTGGGTTATGGGGCCAACGTCCTGACTTTC.

The gene calls are TRBV19 and TRBJ1-5; no clear D. This CDR3 has 15 residues. Trimming pared 6 bases from V and 3 bases from J, leaving 15 bases between. The V gene's germline CDR1 is LNHDA and CDR2 SQIVND (reference sequence). CDR3 in amino acids: CASSLTDGFNQPQHF. CDR3 in DNA: TGTGCCAGTAGCCTTACGGACGGATTCAATCAGCCCCAGCATTTT. Complete variable domain (other parts from reference TRBV19 and TRBJ1-5): DGGITQSPKYLFRKEGQNVTLSCEQNLNHDAMYWYRQDPGQGLRLIYYSQIVNDFQKGDIAEGYSVSREKKESFPLTVTSAQKNPTAFYLCASSLTDGFNQPQHFGDGTRLSIL.

A few counts support this clonotype. The chain is built from TRBV5-1 and TRBJ1-2; 9 positions agree with TRBD1. The V and J ends lost 3 bases and 1 base, in that order; junction bases with no gene match: 4. Germline V gene lookup returns CDR1 SGHRS and CDR2 YFSETQ. The length of the CDR3 is 15 residues. CDR3 DNA: TGCGCCAGCAGCTGGGGACAGGGAGTTAACTATGGCTACACCTTC. Its protein is CASSWGQGVNYGYTF.

V usage is TRBV6-2 or TRBV6-3 and J usage is TRBJ2-7; D call uncertain. The CDR3 sequence is 16 residues long. V lost 6 bases to trimming and J lost 3 bases, with 21 bases between them. The germline gives CDR1 MNHEY, CDR2 SVGEGT. The CDR3 DNA is TGTGCCAGCAGCTTCCCCGTTGATCGATTGGGCTACGAGCAGTACTTC. It specifies CASSFPVDRLGYEQYF.

This clonotype was recorded at least ten times. The chain links TRBV2 to TRBJ2-7; 10 bases are a match to TRBD2. V gave up 7 bases and J gave up 1 base; unmatched junction bases: 4. CDR1 SNHLY and CDR2 FYNNEI come from the germline V gene. The CDR3 covers 14 residues. The CDR3 DNA reads as TGTGCCAGCACACTAGCGGGAACTTCCTACGAGCAGTACGTC. Protein: CASTLAGTSYEQYV.

The V and J genes are TRBV5-1 and TRBJ2-5; D unclear. Trimming removed 0 bases at V and 8 bases at J, with 8 bases between. Germline assignment: CDR1 SGHRS and CDR2 YFSETQ. The CDR3 sequence is 12 residues long. In DNA form, the CDR3 reads TGCGCCAGCAGCTTGGCCCGGTCCACCCAGTACTTC. It codes for CASSLARSTQYF.

In its sample, this clonotype was seen many times. The chain employs TRBV20-1 and TRBJ2-3; 7 bases agree with TRBD2. The CDR3 length is 14 residues. Germline V gene lookup returns CDR1 DFQATT and CDR2 SNEGSKA (reference sequence). Germline trimming cut 7 bases from V and 0 bases from J; bases unmatched to any gene: 7. The CDR3 here is CSGIDSGSTDTQYF. The CDR3 DNA sequence: TGCAGTGGGATTGATAGCGGGAGCACAGATACGCAGTATTTT.

The V call is TRBV5-1, the J call TRBJ2-7, with 7 bases identical to TRBD1. The germline gives CDR1 SGHRS, CDR2 YFSETQ. The CDR3 has 14 residues. V shed 0 bases, J shed 3 bases, and the junction held 3 bases outside the gene matches. The CDR3 DNA reads TGCGCCAGCAGCTTGGAATGGGACAGCTACGAGCAGTACTTC. The encoded protein is CASSLEWDSYEQYF.

The chain joins TRBV20-1 to TRBJ2-1; D is perhaps TRBD1 or TRBD2 (5 bases each). From germline, CDR1 is DFQATT and CDR2 SNEGSKA (reference sequence). The CDR3 extends over 12 amino acids. Between the trimmed V and J ends, which lost 5 bases and 7 bases, there was a span of 12 bases. The CDR3 coding sequence is TGCAGTGCTGAGGGGACGAGAAATGAGCAGTTCTTC. It codes for CSAEGTRNEQFF.

The J gene is TRBJ1-5, the V gene TRBV4-3, with D possibly TRBD1 on 5 matching bases. Per the germline V gene, CDR1 is LGHNA and CDR2 is YSLEER. V lost 3 bases, J lost 0 bases, and 9 bases lay in between. The CDR3 totals 15 residues. The CDR3 DNA follows: TGCGCCAGCAGCCATGACAGCTTTAGCAATCAGCCCCAGCATTTT. The encoded protein is CASSHDSFSNQPQHF.

The CDR3 DNA is TGTGCCAGCAGCGTATCGTGGGGCACGCACACCGGGGAGCTGTTTTTT. It specifies CASSVSWGTHTGELFF. J is TRBJ2-2 and V is TRBV9; D possibly corresponds to TRBD1 (5 bases). V was trimmed by 1 base and J by 3 bases, leaving 13 bases between them. CDR1 and CDR2 (germline): SGDLS, YYNGEE. The CDR3 has 16 amino acids. Together with reference TRBV9 and TRBJ2-2, the CDR3 gives the full variable domain: DSGVTQTPKHLITATGQRVTLRCSPRSGDLSVYWYQQSLDQGLQFLIQYYNGEERAKGNILERFSAQQFPDLHSELNLSSLELGDSALYFCASSVSWGTHTGELFFGEGSRLTVL.

The chain combines TRBV11-2 with TRBJ2-7; D remains ambiguous. The CDR3 runs to 13 residues. CDR1 SGHAT and CDR2 FQNNGV come from the germline V gene. V was shortened by 3 bases and J by 2 bases, with 8 bases between the two germline ends. The CDR3 here is CASSLGITYEQYV. DNA for the CDR3: TGTGCCAGCAGCTTGGGGATCACCTACGAGCAGTACGTC.

J is TRBJ2-2 and V is TRBV27, with D uncertain. CDR1 is MNHEY, CDR2 SMNVEV, per germline (reference sequence). Trimming left V 2 bases short and J 6 bases short, with 7 bases between. The length of the CDR3 is 13 residues. CDR3 sequence reads: CASSLRIPGELFF. The CDR3 bases are TGTGCCAGCAGTTTAAGAATCCCCGGGGAGCTGTTTTTT.

This clonotype has a handful of counts. The genes are TRBV2 and TRBJ1-6; D gene uncertain. Trimming stripped 5 bases from V and 5 bases from J, with 13 bases between. The CDR3 contains 15 residues. CDR1 and CDR2 from the germline V gene are SNHLY and FYNNEI. This CDR3 reads CASSQRVFNNSPLHF. In nucleotides, the CDR3 is TGTGCCAGCAGTCAAAGGGTATTCAATAATTCACCCCTCCACTTT.

This chain uses TRBV10-2 with TRBJ2-1; 13 nucleotides align to TRBD2. Trimming took 8 bases from V and 6 from J; bases not matched to a gene: 4. The CDR3 is 14 amino acids. Per the germline V gene, CDR1 is WSHSY and CDR2 is SAAADI. CDR3 sequence reads: CASRTSGRANEQFF. Written as DNA, the CDR3 is TGCGCCAGCCGAACTAGCGGGAGGGCCAATGAGCAGTTCTTC.

This clonotype was seen more than once but under ten times. The chain uses TRBV7-2 and TRBJ2-1; 9 positions agree with TRBD2. Germline-derived CDR1 and CDR2 are SGHTA and FQGNSA. With 5 bases clipped from V and 9 bases from J, the junction kept 11 bases outside the gene matches. The CDR3 spans 15 residues. The CDR3 is CASSPHGGREGEQFF. The CDR3 bases are TGTGCCAGCAGCCCCCACGGCGGGAGGGAGGGTGAGCAGTTCTTC. The full variable domain, in which reference TRBV7-2 and TRBJ2-1 provide the parts outside the CDR3, is GAGVSQSPSNKVTEKGKDVELRCDPISGHTALYWYRQSLGQGLEFLIYFQGNSAPDKSGLPSDRFSAERTGGSVSTLTIQRTQQEDSAVYLCASSPHGGREGEQFFGPGTRLTVL.

The V and J genes are TRBV11-3 and TRBJ2-3; 10 nucleotides agree with TRBD2. Germline-derived CDR1 and CDR2 are SGHNT and YENEEA. The CDR3 covers 16 residues. With V trimmed by 4 bases and J by 5 bases, 9 bases remained unmatched. The CDR3 coding sequence is TGTGCCAGCAGCTACCCGGGACTAGCGCGGGTAGATACGCAGTATTTT. Amino acids: CASSYPGLARVDTQYF.

The genes are TRBV12-3 or TRBV12-4 and TRBJ1-1; possible D gene TRBD1, 5 bases. This CDR3 has 14 residues. Trimming stripped 8 bases from V and 2 bases from J, with 15 bases between. As DNA, the CDR3 is TGTGCCAGCGCTACCTCGGGGGGAAACACTGAAGCTTTCTTT. Amino acids: CASATSGGNTEAFF.